This TCR beta chain was recorded in a study of blood T cell repertoires in COVID-19 (dated by TCRdb to 2018 to 2021). About the investigation overall: Samples covering the acute and convalescent phases of COVID-19 were provided by collaborators in the United States, Italy and Spain. The material from the prospective study consisted of cDNA or gDNA derived from T cells, B-cell-depleted T cells, or PBMCs. Subjects who had been exposed to COVID-19, were actively infected with it, or had recovered from it provided the deeply sampled blood TCRbeta repertoires that made up the dataset. The repertoires were released in a freely available public database meant as a resource for research on the immune response to SARS-CoV-2. The samples were drawn from two sources: the first 160 participants of the ongoing ImmuneRACE study, and about 1,300 subjects contributed by 6 global collaborators. Nearly every sample came with metadata listing a de-identified subject ID, COVID-19 status, age in years and sex. Where HLA class I and class II types were available, the types were taken from metadata supplied by the sample provider, not from assay-based typing. Overall study results and their limits: The quantity of clinical and demographic metadata differed by source and by participant and was supplied without curation.

In this sample, this clone turned up many times. Its target antigen remains unknown. Nothing much larger sits one base from this clone, and base qualities are not available. The collaborating institutions used their own protocols to collect whole blood in K2EDTA tubes. For TCRbeta analysis, collaborators shipped samples in one of three forms: frozen whole blood, isolated PBMCs, or DNA extracted from either of those sample types. The CDR3 measures 13 amino acids from cysteine to phenylalanine. Kept here is only the CDR3 DNA, which spans 39 bases and is read in frame from base 1. V sheds 1 base and J sheds 2 bases, leaving 5 bases between their ends. CDR1 and CDR2, per the germline V gene (reference sequence), are SEHNR and FQNEAQ. TCRbeta CDR3 regions were amplified from genomic DNA by means of the immunoSEQ Assay, a bias-controlled multiplex PCR. For the original study's pipeline: Nucleated cell counts per sample were estimated from amplification of reference gene primers within the assay. To quantify the absolute abundance of each unique TCRbeta CDR3 rearrangement, sequence reads were collapsed and filtered. For each sample, productive Simpson clonality was calculated by taking the square root of Simpson's diversity index across productive rearrangements. Held by TCRdb, this immuneACCESS table contains in-frame sequences only and omits some clones. Under half of the omission traces to an unresolved V gene where checked; the cause of the rest is unknown. Clonal size and the V and J genes are those of that table, whereas D and trimming came from the DNA. The sample yields over 300,000 clones; around 83% were counted once. The ten largest make up roughly 1.2% of the sample.

The sequenced sample consisted of peripheral blood. This clonotype was obtained from a woman between 45 and 65 years old with acute or convalescent COVID-19. In this chain, TRBV7-9 is recombined with TRBJ1-2; the D gene cannot be resolved reliably. CDR3 reads: CASSLGTNYGYTF. Here is the DNA: TGTGCCAGCAGCTTAGGAACAAACTATGGCTACACCTTC.